This T cell receptor beta chain is from a study of tumor-infiltrating lymphocytes in glioblastoma multiforme. Multiple V-beta primers and a C-beta primer amplified TCRB from RNA. TCRB-specific cDNA synthesis used 0.4 to 0.55 ug of total RNA. In TCRdb, the multiplex PCR reads were re-called with MiXCR into one record per CDR3 protein. The sample lists about 9,000 distinct CDR3 sequences, 74% occurring once. Overall study results and limits: The TCR and somatic mutation analysis included just one glioblastoma patient. No surface-marker sorting into functional T cell subtypes was done. Unequal TCR RNA per T cell might skew measured clone sizes.

The CDR3 is 20 residues long. V lost 7 bases to trimming and J lost 2 bases, with 29 bases between them. CDR1 is SGHAT and CDR2 is FQNNGV in the germline V gene. Comments on this clonotype: Its matching antigen is unknown.

The sample was brain tumor tissue. This chain uses TRBV11-2 with TRBJ2-2; the D is unclear. The receptor's source is a male donor with glioblastoma. This CDR3 reads CASTPSFGQGLYVNTGELFF. DNA for the CDR3: TGTGCCAGCACCCCCTCATTCGGCCAAGGGCTATATGTAAACACCGGGGAGCTGTTTTTT.